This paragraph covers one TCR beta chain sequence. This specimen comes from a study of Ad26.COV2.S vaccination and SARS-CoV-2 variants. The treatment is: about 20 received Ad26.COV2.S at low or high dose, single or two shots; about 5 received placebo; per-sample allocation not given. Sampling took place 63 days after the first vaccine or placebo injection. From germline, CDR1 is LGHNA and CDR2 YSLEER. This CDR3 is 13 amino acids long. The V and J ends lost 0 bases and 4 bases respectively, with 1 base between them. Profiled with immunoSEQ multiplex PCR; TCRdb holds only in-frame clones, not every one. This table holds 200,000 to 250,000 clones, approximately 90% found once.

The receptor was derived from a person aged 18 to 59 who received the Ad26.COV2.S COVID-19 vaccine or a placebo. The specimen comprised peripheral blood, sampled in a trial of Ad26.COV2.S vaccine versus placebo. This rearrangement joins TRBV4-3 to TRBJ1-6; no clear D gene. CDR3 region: CASSQEYNSPLHF. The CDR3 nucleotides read TGCGCCAGCAGCCAAGAATATAATTCACCCCTCCACTTT.